A single sample is the source of the 26 T cell receptor beta chains below, sequenced in a study of T cell changes during pregnancy in multiple sclerosis (dated by TCRdb to the late 2010s). Library preparation used the immunoSEQ multiplex PCR assay. The table was pulled from immuneACCESS by TCRdb, which kept in-frame rearrangements only. Such tables lose some clones; where checked, under half of the loss comes from unresolved V genes, and the rest has no known cause. In all, the sample holds tens of thousands of clones, and 94% of those were seen once. The ten largest account for less than 6% of the sample. Sequenced material: CD8+ T cells from peripheral blood mononuclear cells, taken before pregnancy. These TCRs come from a female donor with multiple sclerosis, enrolled in a pregnancy study.

The rearrangement uses TRBV6-6 and TRBJ1-2; 9 bases line up with TRBD1. The CDR3 spans 15 residues. In germline, CDR1 is MNHNY, CDR2 SVGAGI (reference sequence). The J segment lost 3 bases and the V segment lost 6 bases, leaving 8 bases of the junction unmatched. CDR3 DNA: TGTGCCAGCAGCACCGGACAGGGGATATACTATGGCTACACCTTC. It encodes CASSTGQGIYYGYTF.

The V call is TRBV5-1, the J call TRBJ2-3; 9 bases line up with TRBD1. Germline-derived CDR1 and CDR2 are SGHRS and YFSETQ. The CDR3 spans 14 residues. V shed 4 bases, J shed 4 bases, and the junction held 4 bases outside the gene matches. CDR3 residues: CASSGGQGADTQYF. The CDR3 nucleotides read TGCGCCAGCAGCGGGGGACAGGGTGCAGATACGCAGTATTTT.

The rearrangement links TRBV29-1 to TRBJ1-2, with 8 bases matching TRBD1. V was pared by 1 base and J by 4 bases, with 14 bases of the junction left unmatched. This CDR3 has 17 residues. Germline-derived CDR1 and CDR2 are SQVTM and ANQGSEA. CDR3 sequence (DNA): TGCAGCGTTGAAGGAGGAGTGGGGCAGGGGGCTATCTATGGCTACACCTTC. Protein product: CSVEGGVGQGAIYGYTF. The full variable domain, completed using reference TRBV29-1 and TRBJ1-2, is SAVISQKPSRDICQRGTSLTIQCQVDSQVTMMFWYRQQPGQSLTLIATANQGSEATYESGFVIDKFPISRPNLTFSTLTVSNMSPEDSSIYLCSVEGGVGQGAIYGYTFGSGTRLTVV.

This clone is a singleton in its sample. The chain is built from TRBV30 and TRBJ2-1; 14 nucleotides align to TRBD2. This CDR3 is built from 16 residues. The V segment lost 3 bases and the J segment 7 bases; nucleotides outside the gene matches: 8. Germline CDR1 is GTSNPN and CDR2 is SVGIG (reference sequence). In DNA form, the CDR3 reads TGTGCCTGGAGGCCCCCGGGACTAGCGGGAGATAATGAGCAGTTCTTC. Translation gives CAWRPPGLAGDNEQFF.

The rearrangement joins TRBV4-1 to TRBJ1-1; no firm D call. Per the germline V gene, CDR1 is MGHRA and CDR2 is YSYEKL. Trimming stripped 0 bases from V and 1 base from J, with 9 bases between. This CDR3 is 15 amino acids long. The CDR3 nucleotides read TGCGCCAGCAGCCAAGATTCCGCCGGGAACACTGAAGCTTTCTTT. Its translation is CASSQDSAGNTEAFF.

V is TRBV7-8 and J is TRBJ1-5; 7 nucleotides line up with TRBD1. The V and J ends lost 5 bases and 2 bases, in that order; junction bases with no gene match: 9. Per the germline V gene, CDR1 is SGHVS and CDR2 is FQNEAQ. The length of the CDR3 is 16 residues. The CDR3 loop is CASSMGTAGGNQPQHF. The CDR3 region has the DNA TGTGCCAGCAGCATGGGGACAGCCGGTGGCAATCAGCCCCAGCATTTT.

J is TRBJ2-1 and V is TRBV10-3, with D tentatively TRBD2 (6 bases). The CDR3 extends over 13 amino acids. The V and J ends lost 0 bases and 7 bases respectively, with 7 bases between them. CDR1 is ENHRY and CDR2 is SYGVKD in the germline V gene. DNA for the CDR3: TGTGCCATCAGTGAGTCGGACTATAATGAGCAGTTCTTC. Protein: CAISESDYNEQFF.

J is TRBJ2-7 and V is TRBV7-3, with 7 bases fitting TRBD1. V lost 6 bases, J lost 4 bases, and 9 bases stayed unmatched. CDR3 length equals 14 residues. Germline assignment: CDR1 SGHTA and CDR2 FQGTGA. CDR3 sequence: CASSLGQAAYEQYF. The CDR3 DNA reads as TGTGCCAGCAGTCTTGGACAGGCCGCGTACGAGCAGTACTTC.

V usage is TRBV4-1 and J usage is TRBJ1-1; TRBD1 might be the D (5 bases). The V and J ends lost 5 bases and 11 bases respectively, with 12 bases between them. CDR1 is MGHRA and CDR2 is YSYEKL in the germline V gene. The CDR3 totals 11 residues. For the CDR3, the DNA is TGCGCCAGCAGCACGGGAGGGGAGGCTTTCTTT. Translation gives CASSTGGEAFF.

This chain connects TRBV27 to TRBJ2-7; the D gene is possibly TRBD2 (6 bases). Trimming removed 0 bases from V and 3 bases from J, with 15 bases in between. Germline lookup yields CDR1 MNHEY and CDR2 SMNVEV (reference sequence). This CDR3 has 16 amino acids. The CDR3 coding sequence is TGTGCCAGCAGTTTATCGTCAGGGCTAGCGATCTACGAGCAGTACTTC. Residues: CASSLSSGLAIYEQYF.

This chain links TRBV18 with TRBJ2-5; 8 bases align to TRBD2. The germline V gene encodes CDR1 KGHSH and CDR2 LQKENI. V was pared by 2 bases and J by 4 bases, with 6 bases of the junction left unmatched. This CDR3 is 15 amino acids long. CDR3 sequence: CASSPDYLAGETQYF. The CDR3 bases are TGTGCCAGCTCACCAGATTACCTAGCGGGAGAGACCCAGTACTTC.

The chain uses TRBV19 and TRBJ2-1; possibly TRBD2 for D (5 bases). This CDR3 comprises 12 residues. Germline CDR1 is LNHDA and CDR2 is SQIVND (reference sequence). The V and J ends lost 6 bases and 8 bases respectively, with 11 bases between them. For the CDR3, the DNA is TGTGCCAGTAGCGGGAAATTCGATGAGCAGTTCTTC. Translation gives CASSGKFDEQFF.

J is TRBJ1-3 and V is TRBV5-1; TRBD1 aligns across 9 bases. The trim removed 2 bases at V and 1 base at J, leaving 1 base unmatched. The CDR3 spans 15 residues. Per germline, CDR1 SGHRS and CDR2 YFSETQ. The CDR3 bases are TGCGCCAGCAGCTTAGGGACAGGGTCTGGAAACACCATATATTTT. Its protein product is CASSLGTGSGNTIYF.

The V gene is TRBV30, the J gene TRBJ2-5, with unresolved D. The CDR3 spans 13 residues. Trimming stripped 3 bases from V and 4 bases from J, with 12 bases between. Germline CDR1 GTSNPN, CDR2 SVGIG (reference sequence). This CDR3 is CAWRLQHRETQYF. CDR3 coding DNA: TGTGCCTGGAGGCTACAGCATCGAGAGACCCAGTACTTC.

This sequence joins TRBV10-1 and TRBJ2-4; 9 nucleotides match TRBD2. The CDR3 is 15 amino acids. CDR1 is WNHNN, CDR2 SYGVQD, per germline (reference sequence). With V trimmed by 9 bases and J by 8 bases, 14 bases remained unmatched. CDR3: CASSLAGGPRDIQYF. The DNA for the CDR3 is TGCGCCAGTAGCCTCGCGGGAGGGCCGAGGGACATTCAGTACTTC.

CDR3 bases: TGTGCCAGCAGCTATTCTCTTAACTTTAACTATGGCTACACCTTC. It is translated as CASSYSLNFNYGYTF. The chain combines TRBV6-1 with TRBJ1-2, with no clear D. The CDR3 runs 15 residues. Germline V gene lookup returns CDR1 MNHNS and CDR2 SASEGT. The germline V and J ends were trimmed by 6 bases and 1 base, with 15 bases remaining between them.

In this sample, this clone turned up a few times. The chain links TRBV2 to TRBJ1-1; D not certain. Germline V CDR1 and CDR2: SNHLY, FYNNEI. V was clipped by 4 bases and J by 2 bases, with 5 bases between them. This CDR3 comprises 12 residues. CDR3 nucleotides: TGTGCCAGCAGTGTGAGCAACACTGAAGCTTTCTTT. This translates into CASSVSNTEAFF.

The chain recombines TRBV6-1 with TRBJ2-7; 8 bases line up with TRBD1. This CDR3 comprises 18 residues. Germline V gene sequence: CDR1 MNHNS, CDR2 SASEGT. Unmatched junction bases numbered 13, after V lost 0 bases and J lost 3 bases. CDR3 amino acids: CASSEAGGQVFAVYEQYF. CDR3 nucleotide sequence: TGTGCCAGCAGTGAAGCAGGGGGACAGGTATTCGCCGTCTACGAGCAGTACTTC.

The gene calls are TRBV4-2 and TRBJ2-3, with 7 bases lining up with TRBD2. This CDR3 is 18 amino acids long. With 3 bases clipped from V and 0 bases from J, the junction kept 12 bases outside the gene matches. From germline, CDR1 is LGHNA and CDR2 YNFKEQ. The CDR3 region is CASSQDFPSGVSTDTQYF. The CDR3 nucleotides read TGTGCCAGCAGCCAGGATTTCCCTAGCGGAGTAAGCACAGATACGCAGTATTTT.

This chain links TRBV6-6 with TRBJ2-2; 7 bases are a match to TRBD2. The CDR3 totals 15 residues. Looked up from germline, CDR1 is MNHNY and CDR2 is SVGAGI (reference sequence). The J segment lost 5 bases and the V segment lost 6 bases, leaving 9 bases of the junction unmatched. The CDR3 region is CASSPASAGTGELFF. CDR3 coding DNA: TGTGCCAGCAGCCCTGCCTCAGCGGGGACCGGGGAGCTGTTTTTT.

The chain couples TRBV4-1 to TRBJ2-5; TRBD2 is a possible D gene (5 bases). Germline V gene lookup returns CDR1 MGHRA and CDR2 YSYEKL. CDR3 size: 17 residues. The ends were cut back, 0 bases at V and 5 bases at J, with 19 bases in the middle. The CDR3 loop is CASSQDPGTASAETQYF. The CDR3 DNA is TGCGCCAGCAGCCAAGATCCGGGAACGGCAAGCGCCGAGACCCAGTACTTC.

The chain links TRBV27 to TRBJ1-1, with D perhaps matching TRBD1 (6 bases). Germline assignment: CDR1 MNHEY and CDR2 SMNVEV (reference sequence). Trimming removed 1 base at V and 1 base at J, with 16 bases between. The CDR3 consists of 17 residues. CDR3 nucleotide sequence: TGTGCCAGCAGTTTATGGGGGCCAGCGGGGACGAACACTGAAGCTTTCTTT. Its translation: CASSLWGPAGTNTEAFF.

The chain joins TRBV5-4 to TRBJ2-7; 9 nucleotides line up with TRBD2. With 4 bases clipped from V and 0 bases from J, the junction kept 5 bases outside the gene matches. The germline gives CDR1 SGHNT, CDR2 YYREEE (reference sequence). CDR3 length: 15 residues. CDR3 DNA sequence: TGTGCCAGCAGCGATGTTAGCGGGAGCTCCTACGAGCAGTACTTC. Translation: CASSDVSGSSYEQYF.

This clone was observed a handful of times. The chain uses TRBV7-9 and TRBJ2-7; TRBD2 matches 11 bases. Trimming removed 5 bases from V and 3 bases from J; junction bases left unmatched: 3. The CDR3 sequence is 14 residues long. The germline gives CDR1 SEHNR, CDR2 FQNEAQ (reference sequence). The CDR3 region is CASSLTSGSYEQYF. In nucleotides, the CDR3 is TGTGCCAGCAGCCTTACTAGCGGGAGCTACGAGCAGTACTTC.

The chain carries TRBV6-5 and TRBJ2-1, with 7 bases fitting TRBD1. Germline CDR1 MNHEY, CDR2 SVGAGI. The CDR3 spans 15 residues. J lost 4 bases, V lost 6 bases, and 9 bases had no gene match. CDR3 coding DNA: TGTGCCAGCAGCCTTGACAGGGAACTTTACAATGAGCAGTTCTTC. Protein product: CASSLDRELYNEQFF.

CDR3 loop: CASSLGTSGSGELFF. CDR3 nucleotides: TGTGCCAGCAGCTTAGGGACTAGCGGGAGCGGGGAGCTGTTTTTT. The rearrangement joins TRBV7-6 to TRBJ2-2; 13 bases match TRBD2. V lost 1 base to trimming and J lost 7 bases; unmatched junction nucleotides: 0. Germline V lookup: CDR1 SGHVS, CDR2 FNYEAQ. The CDR3 covers 15 residues.